The subject of this entry is one T cell receptor beta chain. This record belongs to a study of blood T cell repertoires in COVID-19. The wider study: Italy, Spain and the United States were the sources of the convalescent and acute COVID-19 samples. T cells, B-cell-depleted T cells, or PBMCs provided the cDNA or gDNA that served as material.

The germline CDR1 and CDR2 sequences are SGHTA and FQGTGA. Trimming took 6 bases from V and 8 from J; bases not matched to a gene: 7. The CDR3 runs 14 residues. Assay used: immunoSEQ multiplex PCR; TCRdb lists only in-frame clones, some missing. The table includes about 80,000 clones, roughly 85% detected once. Sequences were obtained from peripheral blood. The chain links TRBV7-3 to TRBJ2-2, with TRBD1 matching 9 bases. This clonotype was obtained from a man aged 50 to 60 with COVID-19, enrolled during active disease. The CDR3 nucleotides read TGTGCCAGCAGGGAGGACAGGGGAGCGGGGGAGCTGTTTTTT. Amino acid sequence: CASREDRGAGELFF. The full variable domain, in which reference TRBV7-3 and TRBJ2-2 provide the parts outside the CDR3, is GAGVSQTPSNKVTEKGKYVELRCDPISGHTALYWYRQSLGQGPEFLIYFQGTGAADDSGLPNDRFFAVRPEGSVSTLKIQRTERGDSAVYLCASREDRGAGELFFGEGSRLTVL.